Listed below are T cell receptor beta chains from one sample, sequenced in a study of T-cell memory formation after mild COVID-19. TCRdb reprocessed the 5' RACE reads via MiXCR and lists one record per CDR3 protein. Found here are 100,000 to 150,000 distinct CDR3 sequences, about 6.5% of them singletons; the top ten hold 2% to 2.5%. Sequencing was performed on PBMCs or a T cell subset sorted from them (not recorded which). The receptors originated from an adult woman who had mild COVID-19 (a few samples of this study predate the infection). Cell type and time point are not known. CDR3s include the opening cysteine and the closing phenylalanine or tryptophan. D genes are given only for firm matches. Only part of the rows carry a size: once, few, many, or a class if the clone is expanded.

>TRBJ1-4|TRBV29-1|.|TRBD1
CSARTGGDEKLFF
TGCAGCGCTCGGACAGGGGGAGATGAAAAACTGTTTTTT
>TRBJ2-5|TRBV29-1|few|.
CSVEDTGGRGETQYF
TGCAGCGTTGAAGATACGGGGGGCCGCGGGGAGACCCAGTACTTC
>TRBJ1-1|TRBV12-3/TRBV12-4|many|.
CASRLNTANTEAFF
TGTGCCAGCAGACTGAACACAGCGAACACTGAAGCTTTCTTT
>TRBJ1-2|TRBV5-5|few|TRBD1
CASSLARGLSYGYTF
TGTGCCAGCAGCTTGGCCAGGGGGCTGTCATATGGCTACACCTTC
>TRBJ2-5|TRBV7-7|many|.
CASSLDITTETQYF
TGTGCTAGCAGCTTAGATATTACCACGGAGACCCAGTACTTC
>TRBJ2-2|TRBV9|few|.
CASSPQVASTGELFF
TGTGCCAGCAGCCCTCAAGTGGCAAGCACCGGGGAGCTGTTTTTT
>TRBJ2-7|TRBV11-2|.|TRBD1
CASSLLTGATSYEQYF
TGTGCCAGCAGCTTACTTACAGGGGCAACCTCCTACGAGCAGTACTTC
>TRBJ2-7|TRBV5-1|.|.
CASSGGRTLYEQYF
TGCGCCAGCAGCGGAGGACGGACCCTATACGAGCAGTACTTC
>TRBJ2-3|TRBV7-2|.|.
CASSSYTVGDTQYF
TGTGCCAGCAGCTCATACACCGTCGGAGATACGCAGTATTTT
>TRBJ2-7|TRBV5-1|many|TRBD2
CASSLKRGASYEQYF
TGCGCCAGCAGCTTGAAGCGGGGGGCGTCCTACGAGCAGTACTTC
>TRBJ1-3|TRBV10-3|.|TRBD1
CAISEQGASGNTIYF
TGTGCCATCAGTGAGCAGGGGGCGAGCGGAAACACCATATATTTT
>TRBJ1-5|TRBV12-3/TRBV12-4|many|.
CASSFRLGNQPQHF
TGTGCCAGCAGTTTCCGGTTGGGAAATCAGCCCCAGCATTTT
>TRBJ2-1|TRBV2|.|.
CASSVESYEQFF
TGTGCCAGCAGTGTGGAGTCATATGAGCAGTTCTTC
>TRBJ1-1|TRBV5-1|many|TRBD1
CASSLASGGTEAFF
TGCGCCAGCAGCTTGGCCTCAGGGGGCACTGAAGCTTTCTTT
>TRBJ2-7|TRBV18|.|.
CASSPLASGDEQYF
TGTGCCAGCTCACCACTTGCTTCGGGGGACGAGCAGTACTTC
>TRBJ2-7|TRBV20-1|.|.
CSARSGTGVSYEQYF
TGCAGTGCTAGATCCGGGACGGGAGTCTCCTACGAGCAGTACTTC
>TRBJ2-2|TRBV15|many|.
CATSRERASNTGELFF
TGTGCCACCAGCAGAGAGCGGGCGTCGAACACCGGGGAGCTGTTTTTT
>TRBJ2-1|TRBV12-3/TRBV12-4|.|.
CASTTPVTNGLNEQFF
TGTGCCAGCACTACTCCCGTGACGAATGGACTTAATGAGCAGTTCTTC
>TRBJ2-1|TRBV4-2|many|.
CASSQIGTYNEQFF
TGTGCCAGCAGCCAGATAGGGACATACAATGAGCAGTTCTTC
>TRBJ1-2|TRBV15|few|.
CATSPRGSGGYTF
TGTGCCACCAGCCCCCGAGGTTCGGGAGGCTACACCTTC
>TRBJ2-2|TRBV7-2|.|.
CASSLAVGTITGELFF
TGTGCCAGCAGCTTAGCGGTCGGGACAATCACCGGGGAGCTGTTTTTT
>TRBJ2-2|TRBV27|few|TRBD2
CASSPTSGVNTGELFF
TGTGCCAGCAGCCCGACTAGCGGGGTCAACACCGGGGAGCTGTTTTTT
>TRBJ2-7|TRBV29-1|many|TRBD2
CSSWGGKGYEQYF
TGCAGCTCCTGGGGGGGAAAGGGCTACGAGCAGTACTTC
>TRBJ2-3|TRBV12-3/TRBV12-4|.|TRBD1
CASSRRLGTGGPSSSTDTQYF
TGTGCCAGCAGTCGGCGGCTCGGGACAGGGGGCCCCTCCTCTAGCACAGATACGCAGTATTTT